This is a list of T cell receptor beta chains from one sample in a study of T cells in Graves' hyperthyroidism and ophthalmopathy. TCRdb called the multiplex PCR reads again in MiXCR, with one record for every CDR3 protein. Here the sample spans approximately 640,000 distinct CDR3 sequences, roughly 17% being singletons. Sequenced sample: blood. Receptors originate from a man aged 50 or older with Graves' hyperthyroidism. CDR3s include the opening cysteine and the closing phenylalanine or tryptophan. The D gene is left open where the match is weak. The size entry is marked missing in some rows and otherwise reads once, few, many or a size class.

abundance: many
v_gene: TRBV20-1
j_gene: TRBJ2-1
d_gene: -
CDR3nt: TGCAGTGCTAGAGGGGTCAGGTGGGGGCGTAATGAGCAGTTCTTC
CDR3aa: CSARGVRWGRNEQFF

abundance: few
v_gene: TRBV15
j_gene: TRBJ2-3
d_gene: -
CDR3nt: TGTGCCACCAGCAGAGAAGGAGGCCGCCGCACAGATACGCAGTATTTT
CDR3aa: CATSREGGRRTDTQYF

abundance: many
v_gene: TRBV24-1
j_gene: TRBJ2-2
d_gene: -
CDR3nt: TGTGCCACCAGTTCGGGACTCCCCACCGGGGAGCTGTTTTTT
CDR3aa: CATSSGLPTGELFF

abundance: -
v_gene: TRBV27
j_gene: TRBJ1-2
d_gene: TRBD1
CDR3nt: TGTGCCAGCAGTTTCTTGGACAGGGGCGGCTACACCTTC
CDR3aa: CASSFLDRGGYTF

abundance: -
v_gene: TRBV2
j_gene: TRBJ2-5
d_gene: -
CDR3nt: TGTGCCAGCAAGTCCCAGGGCGAGGGGACCCAGTACTTC
CDR3aa: CASKSQGEGTQYF

abundance: many
v_gene: TRBV15
j_gene: TRBJ1-5
d_gene: -
CDR3nt: TGTGCCACCAGCGCGGGCGATCAGCCCCAGCATTTT
CDR3aa: CATSAGDQPQHF

abundance: -
v_gene: TRBV20-1
j_gene: TRBJ2-7
d_gene: TRBD2
CDR3nt: TGCAGTGCTCCCGGGTGGGGACTAGCCCCCTACGAGCAGTACTTC
CDR3aa: CSAPGWGLAPYEQYF

abundance: -
v_gene: TRBV6-9
j_gene: TRBJ1-6
d_gene: TRBD1
CDR3nt: TGTGCCAGCAGTTGGGGACAGCCCTCGAATTCACCCCTCCACTTT
CDR3aa: CASSWGQPSNSPLHF

abundance: many
v_gene: TRBV13
j_gene: TRBJ1-2
d_gene: -
CDR3nt: TGTGCCAGCAGCGAATCTACCTATGGCTACACCTTC
CDR3aa: CASSESTYGYTF

abundance: many
v_gene: TRBV7-6
j_gene: TRBJ2-7
d_gene: -
CDR3nt: TGTGCCAGCAGCTTAGGCCGCATGGCAGGGGGGCCCACCTACGAGCAGTACTTC
CDR3aa: CASSLGRMAGGPTYEQYF

abundance: -
v_gene: TRBV12-3/TRBV12-4
j_gene: TRBJ2-1
d_gene: TRBD2
CDR3nt: TGTGCCAGCCGCCGCCGGGGACTAGCGGTCTACAATGAGCAGTTCTTC
CDR3aa: CASRRRGLAVYNEQFF

abundance: many
v_gene: TRBV2
j_gene: TRBJ1-2
d_gene: -
CDR3nt: TGTGCCAGCAGTGAGGGTTCCGGCTGGCGGGAAGACTATGGCTACACCTTC
CDR3aa: CASSEGSGWREDYGYTF

abundance: many
v_gene: TRBV28
j_gene: TRBJ1-1
d_gene: -
CDR3nt: TGTGCCAGCAATGAAGGGAGTGAAGCTTTCTTT
CDR3aa: CASNEGSEAFF

abundance: many
v_gene: TRBV11-1
j_gene: TRBJ2-5
d_gene: TRBD1
CDR3nt: TGTGCCAGCAGCAGGGTAGGGGGCTTTCGGGAGACCCAGTACTTC
CDR3aa: CASSRVGGFRETQYF

abundance: -
v_gene: TRBV19
j_gene: TRBJ1-4
d_gene: TRBD1
CDR3nt: TGTGCCAGCCGGGACAGGCCGGACGCTAATGAAAAACTGTTTTTT
CDR3aa: CASRDRPDANEKLFF

abundance: many
v_gene: TRBV2
j_gene: TRBJ1-6
d_gene: -
CDR3nt: TGTGCCAGCAGACGGATGGGGGACTATAATTCACCCCTCCACTTT
CDR3aa: CASRRMGDYNSPLHF

abundance: -
v_gene: TRBV7-9
j_gene: TRBJ2-7
d_gene: -
CDR3nt: TGTGCCAGCAGCTTAGTAAAGGAATTCGGTGGCACCCCGCGCGAGCAGTACTTC
CDR3aa: CASSLVKEFGGTPREQYF

abundance: many
v_gene: TRBV30
j_gene: TRBJ2-1
d_gene: TRBD2
CDR3nt: TGTGCCTGGAGTCCCCTAGCGGCTGTCTACAATGAGCAGTTCTTC
CDR3aa: CAWSPLAAVYNEQFF

abundance: many
v_gene: TRBV12-3/TRBV12-4
j_gene: TRBJ1-1
d_gene: -
CDR3nt: TGTGCCAGCAGTTACCCGGGCCCTCGGACTGAAGCTTTCTTT
CDR3aa: CASSYPGPRTEAFF

abundance: -
v_gene: TRBV5-1
j_gene: TRBJ1-1
d_gene: TRBD1
CDR3nt: TGCGCCAGCAGCTTTGGGGACAGGGGATGGACTGAAGCTTTCTTT
CDR3aa: CASSFGDRGWTEAFF

abundance: many
v_gene: TRBV18
j_gene: TRBJ2-7
d_gene: -
CDR3nt: TGTGCCAGCAGCCCCAGCTCCTACGAGCAGTACTTC
CDR3aa: CASSPSSYEQYF

abundance: -
v_gene: TRBV20-1
j_gene: TRBJ2-3
d_gene: -
CDR3nt: TGCAGTGCTCCGGGTAGGGGGGCGGGTTCAGATACGCAGTATTTT
CDR3aa: CSAPGRGAGSDTQYF